These 23 T cell receptor beta chains share one sample of origin, sequenced in a study of T cell responses to AZD1222 COVID-19 vaccine. The data were produced by immunoSEQ multiplex PCR, yet TCRdb's version contains in-frame clones alone and is incomplete. The table has 66,000 or so clones, about 90% seen once. Source: peripheral blood, taken on day 0 of AZD1222 vaccination. These receptors all stem from an adult in good health.

The rearrangement joins TRBV18 to TRBJ1-1, with D unresolved. The CDR3 is 15 amino acids. V was shortened by 6 bases and J by 0 bases, with 14 bases between the two germline ends. The germline gives CDR1 KGHSH, CDR2 LQKENI. The CDR3 sequence: CASSNLHGLNTEAFF. CDR3 nucleotide sequence: TGTGCCAGCTCCAACCTCCACGGACTGAACACTGAAGCTTTCTTT.

The chain is built from TRBV7-3 and TRBJ1-6; D gene ambiguous. With 1 base removed from V and 4 bases from J, the gap between germline ends came to 8 bases. The germline V gene has CDR1 SGHTA and CDR2 FQGTGA. The length of the CDR3 is 15 residues. The CDR3 loop reads CASSLNPSYNSPLHF. DNA of the CDR3: TGTGCCAGCAGCTTAAACCCCTCTTATAATTCACCCCTCCACTTT.

The V and J genes are TRBV27 and TRBJ1-3; D is undetermined. The germline gives CDR1 MNHEY, CDR2 SMNVEV (reference sequence). The CDR3 runs 14 residues. Trimming left V 5 bases short and J 4 bases short, with 12 bases between. CDR3 nucleotide sequence: TGTGCCAGCAGTGGAAACTCAGGAGGAAACACCATATATTTT. Encoded protein: CASSGNSGGNTIYF.

The rearrangement links TRBV30 to TRBJ2-1; no clear D gene. Germline V gene sequence: CDR1 GTSNPN, CDR2 SVGIG (reference sequence). The CDR3 is made up of 13 amino acids. V lost 0 bases, J lost 8 bases, and 11 bases lay in between. CDR3 bases: TGTGCCTGGAGTGTACGGGCAGTAGATGAGCAGTTCTTC. This translates into CAWSVRAVDEQFF.

This clone was seen more than once but under ten times. The chain recombines TRBV4-1 with TRBJ2-1, with D tentatively TRBD1 or TRBD2 (5 bases each). Germline V CDR1 and CDR2: MGHRA, YSYEKL. The CDR3 length is 13 residues. Trimming left V 0 bases short and J 15 bases short, with 15 bases between. CDR3 loop: CASSQEGRDASFF. In nucleotides, the CDR3 is TGCGCCAGCAGCCAAGAAGGCCGGGACGCCTCGTTCTTC.

This chain connects TRBV2 to TRBJ2-1, with D possibly being TRBD2 (6 bases). The CDR3 has 15 residues. V gave up 3 bases and J gave up 3 bases, with 12 bases separating them. Germline CDR1 reads SNHLY; CDR2 reads FYNNEI. CDR3 amino acids: CASSDADYRYNEQFF. The CDR3, as DNA: TGTGCCAGCAGTGATGCGGACTACCGCTACAATGAGCAGTTCTTC.

The chain couples TRBV9 to TRBJ2-5; D remains ambiguous. V lost 0 bases and J 5 bases, leaving 8 bases between the germline ends. Germline V CDR1 and CDR2: SGDLS, YYNGEE. The CDR3 runs to 13 residues. CDR3 residues: CASSVDIGETQYF. In nucleotides, the CDR3 is TGTGCCAGCAGCGTAGATATCGGGGAGACCCAGTACTTC.

This clone was picked up one time. The chain couples TRBV24-1 to TRBJ1-2; D gene uncertain. Trimming removed 5 bases at V and 1 base at J, with 10 bases between. Germline V CDR1 and CDR2: KGHDR, SFDVKD. CDR3 length: 14 residues. CDR3 residues: CATSVGSLNYGYTF. The CDR3 nucleotides are TGTGCCACCAGTGTAGGCAGCCTTAACTATGGCTACACCTTC.

Here the CDR3 reads CASSRRGGRNNEQFF. The CDR3 DNA reads TGTGCCAGCAGCCGGCGCGGGGGGAGGAACAATGAGCAGTTCTTC. The J gene is TRBJ2-1, the V gene TRBV3-1 (or the pseudogene TRBV3-2); 8 nucleotides match TRBD2. This CDR3 region has 15 residues. CDR1 and CDR2 (germline): LGHDT, YNNKEL (reference sequence). With V trimmed by 4 bases and J by 5 bases, 7 bases remained unmatched.

The chain carries TRBV4-2 and TRBJ1-5; 9 bases line up with TRBD1. V gave up 4 bases and J gave up 4 bases; unmatched junction bases: 5. Per germline, CDR1 LGHNA and CDR2 YNFKEQ. The CDR3 sequence is 15 residues long. CDR3 sequence: CASSLDRGSNQPQHF. The CDR3, as DNA: TGTGCCAGCAGCCTGGACAGGGGCAGTAATCAGCCCCAGCATTTT.

The chain links TRBV2 to TRBJ1-1; 10 bases map to TRBD1. The J segment lost 0 bases and the V segment lost 10 bases, leaving 8 bases of the junction unmatched. The CDR3 runs to 15 residues. Per the germline V gene, CDR1 is SNHLY and CDR2 is FYNNEI. The CDR3, as DNA: TGTGCCACCTACCTCGGGACAGGGGTGAACACTGAAGCTTTCTTT. It codes for CATYLGTGVNTEAFF.

This chain connects TRBV9 to TRBJ2-1, with 7 nucleotides matching TRBD1. In germline, CDR1 is SGDLS, CDR2 YYNGEE. V gave up 3 bases and J gave up 1 base; unmatched junction bases: 1. This CDR3 has 14 residues. The CDR3: CASSEGQSYNEQFF. In nucleotides, the CDR3 is TGTGCCAGCAGCGAGGGACAGTCCTACAATGAGCAGTTCTTC.

The rearrangement uses TRBV19 and TRBJ1-6; 10 positions match TRBD1. This CDR3 comprises 14 residues. Germline values: CDR1 LNHDA, CDR2 SQIVND (reference sequence). Losses at the gene ends were 6 bases for V and 10 bases for J; bases not matched to a gene: 6. The CDR3 loop is CASSPGTGESPLHF. In DNA, the CDR3 is TGTGCCAGTAGCCCCGGGACAGGGGAATCACCCCTCCACTTT.

This chain uses TRBV5-6 with TRBJ2-1; no clear D. The germline V and J ends were trimmed by 4 bases and 2 bases, with 10 bases remaining between them. The germline gives CDR1 SGHDT, CDR2 YYEEEE. The CDR3 has 14 residues. The CDR3 coding sequence is TGTGCCAGCAGCCTGGGCCAGGCCTACAATGAGCAGTTCTTC. It is translated as CASSLGQAYNEQFF.

This clone was recorded once. This CDR3 reads CASSRLAGGNEQFF. As DNA, the CDR3 is TGTGCCAGCAGTAGACTAGCGGGAGGCAATGAGCAGTTCTTC. The chain uses TRBV7-9 and TRBJ2-1, with 13 bases identical to TRBD2. Germline values: CDR1 SEHNR, CDR2 FQNEAQ (reference sequence). The CDR3 covers 14 residues. Unmatched junction bases numbered 2, after V lost 6 bases and J lost 6 bases.

The chain is built from TRBV24-1 and TRBJ2-7; 12 nucleotides align to TRBD1. The length of the CDR3 is 17 residues. V trimming: 4 bases; J trimming: 7 bases; junction bases outside the gene matches: 13. Germline V lookup: CDR1 KGHDR, CDR2 SFDVKD. CDR3 in amino acids: CATSDQQPGTGGSEQYF. CDR3 coding DNA: TGTGCCACCAGTGACCAACAACCCGGGACAGGGGGCAGTGAGCAGTACTTC.

V usage is TRBV4-2 and J usage is TRBJ2-2, with 12 bases that match TRBD2. The CDR3 contains 17 residues. Looked up from germline, CDR1 is LGHNA and CDR2 is YNFKEQ. V lost 1 base, J lost 6 bases, and 6 bases stayed unmatched. The CDR3 region is CASSQGLAGVTAGELFF. The CDR3 DNA is TGTGCCAGCAGCCAAGGACTAGCGGGAGTTACGGCCGGGGAGCTGTTTTTT.

The CDR3 DNA reads TGTGCCAGCAGGGAGGACTTAATTAATGAGCAGTTCTTC. Translation gives CASREDLINEQFF. The rearrangement uses TRBV2 and TRBJ2-1; possible D gene TRBD2, 5 bases. Germline CDR1 and CDR2: SNHLY and FYNNEI. This CDR3 spans 13 amino acids. V dropped 6 bases and J dropped 7 bases, with 13 bases sitting between them.

The CDR3 coding sequence is TGTGCCAGCAGCGTAGATCCTTGGTTTGAGCGGGGGGGAGCCGGGGAGCTGTTTTTT. Protein sequence: CASSVDPWFERGGAGELFF. This sequence joins TRBV9 and TRBJ2-2; 10 bases are a match to TRBD2. Germline V gene data show CDR1 as SGDLS and CDR2 as YYNGEE. V lost 0 bases and J lost 6; bases outside the gene matches: 14. This CDR3 is built from 19 residues.

This chain links TRBV5-6 with TRBJ2-5; TRBD2 aligns across 7 bases. There are 14 residues in the CDR3. V lost 5 bases, J lost 2 bases, and 6 bases stayed unmatched. Germline CDR1 is SGHDT and CDR2 is YYEEEE. CDR3 loop: CASRVSGLQETQYF. CDR3 nucleotide sequence: TGTGCCAGCAGAGTTAGCGGGTTACAAGAGACCCAGTACTTC.

The chain recombines TRBV5-5 with TRBJ1-4, with D hard to call. CDR3 length equals 13 residues. CDR1 is SGHKS, CDR2 YYEKEE, per germline (reference sequence). V gave up 2 bases and J gave up 7 bases, with 9 bases separating them. For the CDR3, the DNA is TGTGCCAGCAGCTTTGGAGGCTTTGAAAAACTGTTTTTT. The encoded protein is CASSFGGFEKLFF.

The gene calls are TRBV6-5 and TRBJ2-2, with a weak D call TRBD2 (6 bases). CDR3 length: 13 residues. Deletions cut 8 bases from V and 3 bases from J, with 10 bases between. Germline CDR1 reads MNHEY; CDR2 reads SVGAGI. The chain's CDR3 is CASGRGDTGELFF. DNA for the CDR3: TGTGCCAGCGGGCGCGGGGACACCGGGGAGCTGTTTTTT.

J is TRBJ1-4 and V is TRBV27; the D gene is possibly TRBD1 (6 bases). V gave up 6 bases and J gave up 0 bases, with 14 bases separating them. Germline CDR1 reads MNHEY; CDR2 reads SMNVEV (reference sequence). This CDR3 region has 16 residues. This chain's CDR3 is CASSSTGTSTNEKLFF. The CDR3 DNA reads as TGTGCCAGCAGCTCAACAGGGACGTCAACTAATGAAAAACTGTTTTTT.